The TCR beta chain described here comes from a study of blood T cell repertoires in COVID-19. At the level of the study: Whether acute or convalescent, the COVID-19 samples came from the United States, Italy and Spain. Sources were T cells, B-cell-depleted T cells, or PBMCs; the material itself was cDNA or gDNA.

Per germline, CDR1 SGHDT and CDR2 YYEEEE. CDR3 length: 16 amino acids. V trimming: 0 bases; J trimming: 1 base; junction bases outside the gene matches: 5. Sequencing was performed with immunoSEQ multiplex PCR; in TCRdb, only in-frame clones are kept and a portion is missing. The sample includes roughly 420,000 clones, over 75% seen only once; the top ten take approximately 1%. Participants, about 18 to 90 years old, spanned fewer than 30 US areas. Cohort placement rested on clinical history that participants reported themselves. The material sequenced was PBMCs or T cells enriched from blood (not recorded which). The chain recombines TRBV5-6 with TRBJ2-7; 9 nucleotides agree with TRBD1. This TCR came from a woman aged 25-40 years with acute COVID-19. In DNA, the CDR3 is TGTGCCAGCAGCTTGGTCGGGACAGGGCATTCCTACGAGCAGTACTTC. Translation gives CASSLVGTGHSYEQYF.